The 25 T cell receptor beta chains below all came from one sample that was sequenced in a study of blood T cell repertoires in COVID-19. Clones were read by immunoSEQ multiplex PCR, and TCRdb kept only the in-frame ones, dropping some. This table has 200,000 to 250,000 clones, approximately 81% appearing once. The sequencing sample was made of peripheral blood. These receptors all come from a woman aged 80 or older with acute or convalescent COVID-19.

This chain links TRBV24-1 with TRBJ2-1, with a tentative D call TRBD2 (6 bases). Germline CDR1 reads KGHDR; CDR2 reads SFDVKD. The germline V and J ends were trimmed by 5 bases and 7 bases, with 11 bases remaining between them. The length of the CDR3 is 13 residues. Written as DNA, the CDR3 is TGTGCCACCAGTGCCCTGGAGGGAAATGAGCAGTTCTTC. Translation gives CATSALEGNEQFF.

The table lists this clone with a count of one. The V gene is TRBV19, the J gene TRBJ2-7; D is uncertain. CDR3 length equals 15 residues. Germline V gene sequence: CDR1 LNHDA, CDR2 SQIVND (reference sequence). Trimming took off 4 bases at V and 6 bases at J, with 19 bases between the two ends. CDR3 amino acids: CASSNTGGFLVEQYF. CDR3 coding DNA: TGTGCCAGTAGTAACACCGGCGGATTCCTGGTCGAGCAGTACTTC.

This sequence joins TRBV27 and TRBJ2-3; 8 nucleotides agree with TRBD1. The CDR3 runs to 16 residues. V dropped 8 bases and J dropped 0; count of bases not matched to a gene: 10. Germline lookup yields CDR1 MNHEY and CDR2 SMNVEV (reference sequence). The CDR3 nucleotides are TGTGCCAGCGCAGGGGGCCACCGGGCTAGCACAGATACGCAGTATTTT. The encoded protein is CASAGGHRASTDTQYF.

The chain carries TRBV5-8 and TRBJ2-1, with 10 bases identical to TRBD2. The ends lost 0 bases at V and 15 bases at J; junction bases unmatched: 9. Germline V gene lookup returns CDR1 SGHTS and CDR2 YDEGEE. There are 14 residues in the CDR3. CDR3 nucleotides: TGTGCCAGCAGCTTGGACCTAGCGGGGGCCTTTCTGTTCTTC. Translating gives CASSLDLAGAFLFF.

The chain is built from TRBV7-9 and TRBJ1-1; 8 nucleotides line up with TRBD1. Germline-derived CDR1 and CDR2 are SEHNR and FQNEAQ (reference sequence). V shed 5 bases, J shed 7 bases, and the junction held 9 bases outside the gene matches. The CDR3 runs to 14 residues. The CDR3 nucleotides are TGTGCCAGCAGCCGTACAGGGGGGCCGTTTGAAGCTTTCTTT. This gives the protein CASSRTGGPFEAFF.

This chain links TRBV29-1 with TRBJ2-7; 9 bases agree with TRBD1. This CDR3 has 16 residues. Trimming cost V 1 base and J 1 base; bases outside gene matches: 8. Germline values: CDR1 SQVTM, CDR2 ANQGSEA. CDR3 nucleotide sequence: TGCAGCGTTGAAGGGGGCTGGGGACAGGGTTCCTACGAGCAGTACTTC. Translating gives CSVEGGWGQGSYEQYF.

The chain has TRBV4-3 and TRBJ1-1; D unclear. With 4 bases removed from V and 0 bases from J, the gap between germline ends came to 12 bases. Per germline, CDR1 LGHNA and CDR2 YSLEER. The CDR3 runs 15 residues. In DNA, the CDR3 is TGCGCCAGCAGCCTTAGCACGGGTGTGAACACTGAAGCTTTCTTT. Translating it yields CASSLSTGVNTEAFF.

The V gene is TRBV6-6, the J gene TRBJ1-5; 7 bases match TRBD1. Germline V gene lookup returns CDR1 MNHNY and CDR2 SVGAGI (reference sequence). This CDR3 is 13 amino acids long. Trimming removed 6 bases from V and 7 bases from J; junction bases left unmatched: 6. The CDR3 protein is CASSQGESQPQHF. CDR3 nucleotide sequence: TGTGCCAGCAGCCAGGGGGAGTCGCAGCCCCAGCATTTT.

Comments on this clone: A junction end diverges from the germline sequence, so it may reflect a read error. The chain is built from TRBV12-5 and TRBJ2-7; 9 nucleotides agree with TRBD1. CDR1 and CDR2 from the germline V gene are LGHNT and FRNRAP. The CDR3 loop spans 17 amino acids. In nucleotides, the CDR3 is TGTGCTAGTGGCTTGGCCACAGGGGGCTGGGGGGCATACGAGCAGTACTTC. It is translated as CASGLATGGWGAYEQYF.

Comment on this clone: Other DNA sequences from this sample encode an identical CDR3 as well. V gene TRBV19 combines with J gene TRBJ2-3, with 7 bases that match TRBD1. CDR1 and CDR2 from the germline V gene are LNHDA and SQIVND (reference sequence). The V and J ends lost 1 base and 5 bases, in that order; junction bases with no gene match: 6. The CDR3 contains 15 residues. As DNA, the CDR3 is TGTGCCAGTAGTATAGGTCGGACAGGCCTAGATACGCAGTATTTT. It specifies CASSIGRTGLDTQYF.

The chain links TRBV18 to TRBJ1-2; no firm D call. The V end was cut by 2 bases, the J end by 2 bases, with 12 bases between. The CDR3 is made up of 15 amino acids. CDR1 is KGHSH, CDR2 LQKENI, per germline. The CDR3: CASSPGREYNYGYTF. DNA of the CDR3: TGTGCCAGCTCACCAGGGAGGGAATACAACTATGGCTACACCTTC.

The chain is built from TRBV2 and TRBJ1-2; perhaps TRBD1 as D (6 bases). This CDR3 is built from 13 residues. Deletions cut 4 bases from V and 3 bases from J, with 9 bases between. Germline V gene lookup returns CDR1 SNHLY and CDR2 FYNNEI. The CDR3 is CASSGGQYYGYTF. The CDR3 DNA is TGTGCCAGCAGTGGAGGACAGTACTATGGCTACACCTTC.

This chain uses TRBV5-1 with TRBJ2-2; the match to TRBD1 covers 8 bases. The V and J ends lost 4 bases and 1 base, in that order; junction bases with no gene match: 3. Per germline, CDR1 SGHRS and CDR2 YFSETQ. The CDR3 has 15 amino acids. CDR3 region: CASSTGTGNTGELFF. CDR3 in DNA: TGCGCCAGCAGCACTGGGACAGGGAACACCGGGGAGCTGTTTTTT. Full variable domain (outside the CDR3, taken from reference TRBV5-1 and TRBJ2-2): KAGVTQTPRYLIKTRGQQVTLSCSPISGHRSVSWYQQTPGQGLQFLFEYFSETQRNKGNFPGRFSGRQFSNSRSEMNVSTLELGDSALYLCASSTGTGNTGELFFGEGSRLTVL.

This clone was detected only once. V gene TRBV19 combines with J gene TRBJ1-1, with a possible D match to TRBD1 (6 bases). Germline V gene data show CDR1 as LNHDA and CDR2 as SQIVND (reference sequence). Between the trimmed V and J ends, which lost 5 bases and 0 bases, there was a span of 13 bases. The CDR3 is 15 residues long. The CDR3 region is CASSPNRAMNTEAFF. CDR3 sequence (DNA): TGTGCCAGTAGTCCCAACAGGGCTATGAACACTGAAGCTTTCTTT.

The J gene is TRBJ2-7, the V gene TRBV6-5; D may be TRBD2 (6 bases). Between the trimmed V and J ends, which lost 4 bases and 4 bases, there was a span of 11 bases. The germline gives CDR1 MNHEY, CDR2 SVGAGI. The CDR3 covers 13 residues. CDR3 loop: CASSSPGRYEQYF. DNA of the CDR3: TGTGCCAGCAGTTCCCCAGGGAGGTACGAGCAGTACTTC.

This sequence joins TRBV5-6 and TRBJ1-1; D might be TRBD1 (6 bases). CDR3 length: 15 amino acids. Germline-derived CDR1 and CDR2 are SGHDT and YYEEEE. V was clipped by 1 base and J by 1 base, with 11 bases between them. The CDR3 DNA sequence: TGTGCCAGCAGCTTGTTTGGGGGCGAGAACACTGAAGCTTTCTTT. As protein: CASSLFGGENTEAFF. Complete variable domain (other parts from reference TRBV5-6 and TRBJ1-1): DAGVTQSPTHLIKTRGQQVTLRCSPKSGHDTVSWYQQALGQGPQFIFQYYEEEERQRGNFPDRFSGHQFPNYSSELNVNALLLGDSALYLCASSLFGGENTEAFFGQGTRLTVV.

The rearrangement joins TRBV9 to TRBJ1-1; no reliable D call. The CDR3 is made up of 15 amino acids. Trimming shortened V by 0 bases and J by 1 base, and 10 bases separated the two germline ends. CDR1 is SGDLS and CDR2 is YYNGEE in the germline V gene. CDR3 coding DNA: TGTGCCAGCAGCGTAGAGGCAGGATGGAACACTGAAGCTTTCTTT. Its translation: CASSVEAGWNTEAFF.

The chain couples TRBV6-5 to TRBJ1-1; D not certain. Trimming took off 0 bases at V and 11 bases at J, with 10 bases between the two ends. This CDR3 spans 12 amino acids. The V gene's germline CDR1 is MNHEY and CDR2 SVGAGI. The CDR3 spells CASSYSQHGAFF. The CDR3 DNA follows: TGTGCCAGCAGTTACTCACAACACGGGGCTTTCTTT.

The chain is built from TRBV4-1 and TRBJ2-3, with TRBD2 identical over 9 bases. Germline V gene data show CDR1 as MGHRA and CDR2 as YSYEKL. CDR3 length equals 15 residues. After removal of 0 bases from V and 7 bases from J, the junction contained 5 bases not matched to a gene. This chain's CDR3 is CASSQDNLAGNTQYF. The CDR3 region has the DNA TGCGCCAGCAGCCAAGATAACCTAGCGGGGAATACGCAGTATTTT.

The chain joins TRBV7-2 to TRBJ1-2; weak D call: TRBD1 (6 bases). The germline V gene has CDR1 SGHTA and CDR2 FQGNSA. The CDR3 extends over 14 amino acids. Trimming pared 1 base from V and 5 bases from J, leaving 11 bases between. The CDR3 DNA follows: TGTGCCAGCAGCTTAGGACGGGACATTTATGGCTACACCTTC. This encodes CASSLGRDIYGYTF.

The V gene is TRBV6-6, the J gene TRBJ1-1, with D tentatively TRBD1 (6 bases). V lost 5 bases and J lost 3, with 28 bases in between. Germline V CDR1 and CDR2: MNHNY, SVGAGI (reference sequence). The CDR3 covers 19 residues. CDR3 DNA sequence: TGTGCCAGCAGTCGCGGGGACACTCCGTCCCTGGAGGTGGACACTGAAGCTTTCTTT. Its translation: CASSRGDTPSLEVDTEAFF.

In this sample, this clone turned up once. The rearrangement links TRBV5-1 to TRBJ2-3; 8 nucleotides agree with TRBD1. Trimming at V came to 0 bases and at J to 3 bases, leaving 3 bases not matched to a gene. Looked up from germline, CDR1 is SGHRS and CDR2 is YFSETQ. The CDR3 covers 15 residues. In nucleotides, the CDR3 is TGCGCCAGCAGCTTGGGGCAGGGGGCTACAGATACGCAGTATTTT. This codes for CASSLGQGATDTQYF.

This chain joins TRBV5-4 and TRBJ1-3; D is uncertain. Per the germline V gene, CDR1 is SGHNT and CDR2 is YYREEE (reference sequence). Trimming shortened V by 1 base and J by 4 bases, and 12 bases separated the two germline ends. This CDR3 comprises 15 residues. The CDR3 DNA follows: TGTGCCAGCAGCTTGCGTGGAGGGCGCGGAAACACCATATATTTT. It codes for CASSLRGGRGNTIYF.

This sequence joins TRBV9 and TRBJ1-2; D is possibly TRBD1 (5 bases). The CDR3 has 14 amino acids. Trimming cost V 0 bases and J 4 bases, with 10 bases left between them. Germline assignment: CDR1 SGDLS and CDR2 YYNGEE. The CDR3 DNA sequence: TGTGCCAGCAGCGTAGGGGCCGGGGGCTATGGCTACACCTTC. Protein product: CASSVGAGGYGYTF.

The rearrangement joins TRBV3-1 (or the pseudogene TRBV3-2) to TRBJ1-2; D not certain. CDR3 length: 12 residues. Deletions cut 6 bases from V and 7 bases from J, with 12 bases between. CDR1 LGHDT and CDR2 YNNKEL come from the germline V gene (reference sequence). CDR3 DNA sequence: TGTGCCAGCAGTTCTATCCAGGCTGGCTACACCTTC. Amino acid sequence: CASSSIQAGYTF.